These 17 T cell receptor beta chains were all obtained from the same sample, sequenced in a study of circulating CD8 cells and anti-PD-1 response in melanoma. Live CD3+CD8+TCRalphabeta+ cells were sorted into four subsets by PD-1 and/or TIGIT. Each library started from about 14 ng of total RNA using the QIAseq Immune Repertoire TCR panel. TCRdb called the reads again in MiXCR, with one record for every CDR3 protein. This sample has about 430 distinct CDR3 sequences, with around 5% found just once. The sample here was CD8+ T cells from PBMCs, taken at baseline or after one month of anti-PD-1 therapy (not recorded which). The source of these receptors is a human donor with melanoma.

This clonotype qualifies as large. The rearrangement uses TRBV2 and TRBJ2-7; unclear D gene. The CDR3 runs to 14 residues. V was clipped by 2 bases and J by 2 bases, with 10 bases between them. Germline V CDR1 and CDR2: SNHLY, FYNNEI. CDR3 sequence reads: CASSETSAAYEQYF. Here the CDR3 DNA reads TGTGCCAGCAGTGAAACGAGTGCCGCCTACGAGCAGTACTTC.

This clonotype is large (0.1 to 1%) within its sample. The chain links TRBV19 to TRBJ1-1; 7 bases are shared with TRBD1. CDR3 size: 13 residues. V lost 7 bases to trimming and J lost 5 bases; unmatched junction nucleotides: 7. Germline lookup yields CDR1 LNHDA and CDR2 SQIVND (reference sequence). This chain's CDR3 is CASIRDSRTEAFF. The CDR3 coding sequence is TGTGCCAGTATCCGGGACAGCAGGACTGAAGCTTTCTTT.

Details on this clonotype: One junction end disagrees with the germline gene, perhaps due to a read error. The chain is built from TRBV19 and TRBJ2-1, with D unresolved. Germline V CDR1 and CDR2: LNHDA, SQIVND (reference sequence). CDR3 size: 13 residues. The CDR3: CASSIVYNNGQFF. CDR3 nucleotide sequence: TGTGCCAGTAGTATAGTGTATAACAATGGGCAGTTCTTC.

The table lists this clonotype with a few counts. For the CDR3, the DNA is TGTGCCAGTAGTATCGGAGGGACAGGGGCCGGGGAGCTGTTTTTT. As protein: CASSIGGTGAGELFF. This sequence joins TRBV19 and TRBJ2-2; 10 bases align to TRBD1. The length of the CDR3 is 15 residues. Looked up from germline, CDR1 is LNHDA and CDR2 is SQIVND (reference sequence). After removal of 3 bases from V and 6 bases from J, the junction contained 4 bases not matched to a gene.

By its share, this clonotype is large. Mismatch with germline at one junction end may stem from a read error. This chain uses TRBV4-1 with TRBJ1-1; D unclear. This CDR3 spans 14 amino acids. The germline CDR1 and CDR2 sequences are MGHRA and YSYEKL. CDR3 amino acids: CASSQDYYGGKESF. CDR3 coding DNA: TGCGCCAGCAGCCAAGATTACTACGGCGGGAAGGAGTCCTTT.

Within the sample, this clonotype is large. The chain carries TRBV24-1 and TRBJ2-1; a weak D match, TRBD2 (5 bases). CDR1 is KGHDR and CDR2 is SFDVKD in the germline V gene. The CDR3 runs to 16 residues. V gave up 2 bases and J gave up 0 bases, with 10 bases separating them. The CDR3 DNA is TGTGCCACCAGTGATTCTTTGGGGAGCTCCTACAATGAGCAGTTCTTC. It specifies CATSDSLGSSYNEQFF.

This clonotype is labeled as large. This rearrangement joins TRBV19 to TRBJ1-1; D is undetermined. V lost 3 bases and J 0 bases, leaving 5 bases between the germline ends. This CDR3 comprises 13 residues. Germline CDR1 and CDR2: LNHDA and SQIVND (reference sequence). The DNA of the CDR3 is TGTGCCAGTAGTATTGGGGTGAACACTGAAGCTTTCTTT. Amino acid sequence: CASSIGVNTEAFF.

This clonotype is large by share. V gene TRBV19 combines with J gene TRBJ1-2; D is perhaps TRBD1 (6 bases). Germline CDR1 and CDR2: LNHDA and SQIVND (reference sequence). V lost 6 bases and J 4 bases, leaving 9 bases between the germline ends. This CDR3 comprises 12 residues. CDR3: CASRQGSYGYTF. DNA of the CDR3: TGTGCCAGTAGACAGGGCTCCTATGGCTACACCTTC.

By frequency in the sample, this clonotype is large. This sequence joins TRBV4-1 and TRBJ2-2, with 9 bases matching TRBD1. With 4 bases clipped from V and 6 bases from J, the junction kept 6 bases outside the gene matches. The CDR3 is 15 residues long. Germline-derived CDR1 and CDR2 are MGHRA and YSYEKL. The CDR3 DNA is TGCGCCAGCAGCCCACAGGGGGCCGTGTCCGGGGAGCTGTTTTTT. Its protein is CASSPQGAVSGELFF.

By sample fraction, this clonotype is large. This chain joins TRBV25-1 and TRBJ1-1, with D possibly matching TRBD1 (5 bases). The CDR3 spans 15 residues. The germline V gene has CDR1 MGHDK and CDR2 SYGVNS. V lost 4 bases and J lost 6, with 18 bases in between. CDR3 region: CASSGAQDLAAEAFF. Here the CDR3 DNA reads TGTGCCAGCAGTGGGGCACAGGATCTGGCGGCTGAAGCTTTCTTT. The whole variable domain, remainder taken from reference TRBV25-1 and TRBJ1-1, is EADIYQTPRYLVIGTGKKITLECSQTMGHDKMYWYQQDPGMELHLIHYSYGVNSTEKGDLSSESTVSRIRTEHFPLTLESARPSHTSQYLCASSGAQDLAAEAFFGQGTRLTVV.

This clonotype is labeled large (0.1 to 1%). The chain carries TRBV11-2 and TRBJ2-3; D call uncertain. There are 16 residues in the CDR3. Germline V gives CDR1 SGHAT, CDR2 FQNNGV. V lost 2 bases, J lost 3 bases, and 15 bases lay in between. CDR3 region: CASSLSHLYSTDTQYF. The CDR3 DNA follows: TGTGCCAGCAGCTTAAGCCACCTTTACTCGACAGATACGCAGTATTTT.

This clonotype rates as large. The rearrangement uses TRBV27 and TRBJ2-3; D not resolved. CDR1 is MNHEY and CDR2 is SMNVEV in the germline V gene (reference sequence). Trimming removed 0 bases at V and 2 bases at J, with 6 bases between. There are 14 residues in the CDR3. The chain's CDR3 is CASSLSGATDTQYF. In nucleotides, the CDR3 is TGTGCCAGCAGTTTATCGGGTGCCACAGATACGCAGTATTTT.

As to this clonotype: This may come from a read error, since a much larger clone is one base off. This chain connects TRBV4-1 to TRBJ2-7, with a tentative D call TRBD2 (6 bases). The CDR3 has 15 amino acids. V was clipped by 1 base and J by 2 bases, with 12 bases between them. Germline values: CDR1 MGHRA, CDR2 YSYEKL. CDR3 sequence reads: CASSQGRGKAYEQYF. The CDR3 DNA sequence: TGCGCCAGCAGCCAAGGACGGGGGAAGGCCTACGAGCAGTACTTC.

This clonotype qualifies as large. The chain carries TRBV12-3 or TRBV12-4 and TRBJ1-1; unclear D gene. V dropped 2 bases and J dropped 11 bases, with 12 bases sitting between them. The CDR3 consists of 12 residues. CDR3 bases: TGTGCCAGCAGTTTACCCCCCGAGGCGGCTTTCTTT. Encoded protein: CASSLPPEAAFF.

In this sample, this clonotype is large. CDR3 residues: CASSVTGQGGETQYF. The CDR3 DNA sequence: TGTGCCAGCAGCGTGACAGGACAGGGTGGAGAGACCCAGTACTTC. This rearrangement joins TRBV9 to TRBJ2-5; 8 positions agree with TRBD1. This CDR3 spans 15 amino acids. With 2 bases clipped from V and 4 bases from J, the junction kept 7 bases outside the gene matches. Looked up from germline, CDR1 is SGDLS and CDR2 is YYNGEE.

This clonotype is termed large (0.1 to 1%). This chain uses TRBV5-8 with TRBJ2-3; D ambiguous. Trimming cost V 0 bases and J 3 bases, with 8 bases left between them. Germline CDR1 is SGHTS and CDR2 is YDEGEE. This CDR3 region has 14 residues. The CDR3 coding sequence is TGTGCCAGCAGCTTGGAGGGTGGGACAGATACGCAGTATTTT. Protein sequence: CASSLEGGTDTQYF.

By its share, this clonotype is large. CDR3 coding DNA: TGCGCCAGCAGCCATGGCCTGCTGAACACTGAAGCTTTCTTT. Translated, it gives CASSHGLLNTEAFF. The chain carries TRBV4-3 and TRBJ1-1, with D uncertain. The CDR3 sequence is 14 residues long. Trimming stripped 3 bases from V and 0 bases from J, with 8 bases between. The germline CDR1 and CDR2 sequences are LGHNA and YSLEER.